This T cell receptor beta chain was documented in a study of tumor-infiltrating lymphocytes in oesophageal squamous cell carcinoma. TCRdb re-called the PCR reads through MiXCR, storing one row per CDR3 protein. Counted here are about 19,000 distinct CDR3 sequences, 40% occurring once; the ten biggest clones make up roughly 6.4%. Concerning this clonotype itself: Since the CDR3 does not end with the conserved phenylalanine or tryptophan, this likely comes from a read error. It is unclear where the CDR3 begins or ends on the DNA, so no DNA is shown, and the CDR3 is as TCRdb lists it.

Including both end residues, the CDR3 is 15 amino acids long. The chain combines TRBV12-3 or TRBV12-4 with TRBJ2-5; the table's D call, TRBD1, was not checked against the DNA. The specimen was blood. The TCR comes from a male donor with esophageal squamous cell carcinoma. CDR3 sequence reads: CASSGQSLYGYTFGS.